This TCR beta chain was sequenced for a study of T-cell reconstitution after alpha-beta-depleted transplantation in children. The CDR3 consists of 17 residues. Germline V gives CDR1 LNHNV, CDR2 YYDKDF (reference sequence). V trimming: 4 bases; J trimming: 3 bases; junction bases outside the gene matches: 13. Study-level results: Recipient T cells and thymic progenitors that survived gave rise to the high TCRbeta diversity observed at day 60 in some patients. As was reported, about two months after transplant, alpha-beta T cells came from several hundred expanded graft clones. It was newly produced T cells that mostly accounted for T-cell counts and diversity one year after transplant.

Unique molecular identifiers were used to barcode this TCRbeta library. In TCRdb, the PCR reads were re-called with MiXCR into one record per CDR3 protein. Here the sample spans about 980,000 distinct CDR3 sequences, roughly 29% being singletons. Remarks on this clonotype: Its target is not known.

The gene calls are TRBV15 and TRBJ1-1; 8 bases are shared with TRBD1. This receptor was identified in a boy under two years old who had a stem cell transplant for SCID, so the T cells may come from the graft donor. The sample consisted of PBMCs, mostly from graft donor cells, taken 360 days after TCRalphabeta/CD19-depleted stem cell transplant. This chain's CDR3 is CATSKGQGRKRDTEAFF. The CDR3 region has the DNA TGTGCCACCAGCAAAGGACAGGGAAGAAAGAGAGACACTGAAGCTTTCTTT. Using reference TRBV15 and TRBJ1-1 for the parts outside the CDR3, the full variable domain is DAMVIQNPRYQVTQFGKPVTLSCSQTLNHNVMYWYQQKSSQAPKLLFHYYDKDFNNEADTPDNFQSRRPNTSFCFLDIRSPGLGDTAMYLCATSKGQGRKRDTEAFFGQGTRLTVV.